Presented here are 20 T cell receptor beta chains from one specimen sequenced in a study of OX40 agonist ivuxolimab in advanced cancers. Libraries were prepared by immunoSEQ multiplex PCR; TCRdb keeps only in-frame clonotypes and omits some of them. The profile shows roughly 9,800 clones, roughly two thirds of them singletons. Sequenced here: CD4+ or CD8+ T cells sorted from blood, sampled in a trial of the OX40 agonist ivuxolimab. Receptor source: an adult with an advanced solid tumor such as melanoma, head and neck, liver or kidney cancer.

CDR3 bases: TGTGCCAGCAGTGAAGGGGGGACACCCCCCGGGGAGCTGTTTTTT. Residues: CASSEGGTPPGELFF. The rearrangement links TRBV2 to TRBJ2-2; possibly TRBD1 for D (6 bases). V lost 1 base and J 6 bases, leaving 12 bases between the germline ends. The CDR3 sequence is 15 residues long. Germline CDR1 reads SNHLY; CDR2 reads FYNNEI.

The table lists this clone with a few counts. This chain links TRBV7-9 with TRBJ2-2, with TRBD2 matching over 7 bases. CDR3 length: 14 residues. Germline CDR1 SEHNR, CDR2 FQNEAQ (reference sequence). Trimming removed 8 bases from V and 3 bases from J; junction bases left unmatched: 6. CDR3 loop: CASGPGGYTGELFF. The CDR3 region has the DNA TGTGCCAGCGGTCCGGGAGGCTACACCGGGGAGCTGTTTTTT. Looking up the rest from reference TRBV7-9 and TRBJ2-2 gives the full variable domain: DTGVSQNPRHKITKRGQNVTFRCDPISEHNRLYWYRQTLGQGPEFLTYFQNEAQLEKSRLLSDRFSAERPKGSFSTLEIQRTEQGDSAMYLCASGPGGYTGELFFGEGSRLTVL.

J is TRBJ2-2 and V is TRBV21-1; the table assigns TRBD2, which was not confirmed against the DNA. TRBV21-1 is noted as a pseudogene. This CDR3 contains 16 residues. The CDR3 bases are TGTGCCAGCAGCAAAGCAGCAGCGGGGAAACACCGGGGAGCTGTTTTT. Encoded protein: CASSKAAAGKHRGAVF.

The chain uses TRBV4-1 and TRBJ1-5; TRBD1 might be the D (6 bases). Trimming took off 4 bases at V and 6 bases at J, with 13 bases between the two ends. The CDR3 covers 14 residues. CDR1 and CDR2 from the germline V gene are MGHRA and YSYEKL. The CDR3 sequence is CASSLQQGAQPQHF. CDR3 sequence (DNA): TGCGCCAGCAGCCTCCAACAGGGAGCTCAGCCCCAGCATTTT.

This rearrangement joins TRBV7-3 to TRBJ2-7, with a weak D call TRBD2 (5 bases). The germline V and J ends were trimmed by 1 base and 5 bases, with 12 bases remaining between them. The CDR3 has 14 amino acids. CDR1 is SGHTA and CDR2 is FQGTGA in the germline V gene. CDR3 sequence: CASSLSSSPHEQYF. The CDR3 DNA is TGTGCCAGCAGCTTAAGTTCTAGCCCGCACGAGCAGTACTTC.

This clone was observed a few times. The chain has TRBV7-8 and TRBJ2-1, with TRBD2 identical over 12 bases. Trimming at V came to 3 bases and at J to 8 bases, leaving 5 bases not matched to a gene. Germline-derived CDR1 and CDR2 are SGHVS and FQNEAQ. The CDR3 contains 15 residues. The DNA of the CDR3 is TGTGCCAGCAGCTTGACTAGCGGGAGTGGAGATGAGCAGTTCTTC. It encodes CASSLTSGSGDEQFF. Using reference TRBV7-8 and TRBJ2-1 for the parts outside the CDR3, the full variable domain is GAGVSQSPRYKVAKRGQDVALRCDPISGHVSLFWYQQALGQGPEFLTYFQNEAQLDKSGLPSDRFFAERPEGSVSTLKIQRTQQEDSAVYLCASSLTSGSGDEQFFGPGTRLTVL.

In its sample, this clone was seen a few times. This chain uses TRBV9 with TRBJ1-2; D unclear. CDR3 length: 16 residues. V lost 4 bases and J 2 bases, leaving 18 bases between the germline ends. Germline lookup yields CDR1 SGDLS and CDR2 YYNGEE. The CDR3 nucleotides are TGTGCCAGCAGCTCAAGCCCCACGGAGATGAACTATGGCTACACCTTC. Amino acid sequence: CASSSSPTEMNYGYTF.

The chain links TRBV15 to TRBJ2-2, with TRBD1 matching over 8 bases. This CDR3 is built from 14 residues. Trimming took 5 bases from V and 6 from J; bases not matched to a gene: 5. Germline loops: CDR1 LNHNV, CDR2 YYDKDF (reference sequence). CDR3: CATSGGQGAGELFF. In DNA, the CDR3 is TGTGCCACCAGCGGAGGACAGGGCGCCGGGGAGCTGTTTTTT.

CDR3 loop: CASTFARGSYNEQFF. CDR3 in DNA: TGCGCCAGCACTTTCGCCCGCGGGTCCTACAATGAGCAGTTCTTC. This chain uses TRBV4-1 with TRBJ2-1; a weak D match, TRBD2 (5 bases). Trimming left V 7 bases short and J 1 base short, with 14 bases between. Germline CDR1 is MGHRA and CDR2 is YSYEKL. This CDR3 comprises 15 residues.

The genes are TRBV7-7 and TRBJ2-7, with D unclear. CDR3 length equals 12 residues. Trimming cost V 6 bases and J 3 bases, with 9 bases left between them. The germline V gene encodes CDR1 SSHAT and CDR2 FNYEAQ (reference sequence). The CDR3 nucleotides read TGTGCCAGCAGTGTTCGCGACTACGAGCAGTACTTC. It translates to CASSVRDYEQYF.

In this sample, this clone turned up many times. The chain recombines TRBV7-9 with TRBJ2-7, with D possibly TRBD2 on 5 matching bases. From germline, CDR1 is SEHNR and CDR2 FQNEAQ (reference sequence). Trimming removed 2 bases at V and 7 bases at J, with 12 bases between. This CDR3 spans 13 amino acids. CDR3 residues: CASSLTVTGEQYF. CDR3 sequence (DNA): TGTGCCAGCAGCTTAACCGTGACGGGGGAGCAGTACTTC.

The CDR3 here is CASSQDQGLARYEQYF. The DNA of the CDR3 is TGTGCCAGCAGCCAAGATCAAGGACTAGCGCGATACGAGCAGTACTTC. This chain connects TRBV14 to TRBJ2-7, with 9 bases lining up with TRBD2. Losses at the gene ends were 0 bases for V and 4 bases for J; bases not matched to a gene: 7. The CDR3 runs to 16 residues. Germline CDR1 reads SGHDN; CDR2 reads FVKESK.

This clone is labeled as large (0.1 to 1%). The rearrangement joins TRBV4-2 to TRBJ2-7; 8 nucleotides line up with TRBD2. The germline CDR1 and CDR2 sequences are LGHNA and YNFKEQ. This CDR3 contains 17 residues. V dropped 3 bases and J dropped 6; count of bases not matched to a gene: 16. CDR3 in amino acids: CASSHLTSGRPSREQYF. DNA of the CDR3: TGTGCCAGCAGCCACCTCACTAGCGGCCGCCCGTCCCGCGAGCAGTACTTC.

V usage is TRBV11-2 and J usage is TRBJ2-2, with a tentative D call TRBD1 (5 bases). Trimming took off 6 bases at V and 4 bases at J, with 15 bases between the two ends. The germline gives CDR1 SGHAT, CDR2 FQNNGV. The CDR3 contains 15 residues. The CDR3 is CASRSRVQITGELFF. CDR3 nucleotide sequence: TGTGCCAGCAGGAGCAGGGTACAAATCACCGGGGAGCTGTTTTTT.

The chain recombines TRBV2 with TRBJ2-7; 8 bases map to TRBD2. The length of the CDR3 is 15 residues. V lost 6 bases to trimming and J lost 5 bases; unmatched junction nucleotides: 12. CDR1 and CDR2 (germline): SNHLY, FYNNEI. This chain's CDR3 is CASRPAGSGRDEQYF. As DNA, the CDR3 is TGTGCCAGCAGACCTGCGGGCTCCGGGAGGGACGAGCAGTACTTC.

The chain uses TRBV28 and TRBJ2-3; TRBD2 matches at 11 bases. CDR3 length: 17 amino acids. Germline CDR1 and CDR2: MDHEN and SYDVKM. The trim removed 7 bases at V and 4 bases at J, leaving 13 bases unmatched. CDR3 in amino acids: CASNPRSGRAYADTQYF. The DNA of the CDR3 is TGTGCCAGCAACCCACGTAGCGGGAGGGCCTATGCAGATACGCAGTATTTT.

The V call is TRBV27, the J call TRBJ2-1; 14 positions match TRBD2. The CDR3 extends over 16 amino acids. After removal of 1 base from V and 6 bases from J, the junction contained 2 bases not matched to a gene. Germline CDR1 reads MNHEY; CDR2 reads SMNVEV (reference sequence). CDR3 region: CASSLLGTSGSNEQFF. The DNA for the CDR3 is TGTGCCAGCAGTTTATTGGGGACTAGCGGGAGCAATGAGCAGTTCTTC.

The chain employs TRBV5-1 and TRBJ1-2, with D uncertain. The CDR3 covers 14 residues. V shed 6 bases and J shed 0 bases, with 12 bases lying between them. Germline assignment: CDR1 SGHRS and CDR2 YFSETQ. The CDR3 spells CASTPPGTNYGYTF. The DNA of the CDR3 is TGCGCCAGCACCCCTCCCGGGACTAACTATGGCTACACCTTC.

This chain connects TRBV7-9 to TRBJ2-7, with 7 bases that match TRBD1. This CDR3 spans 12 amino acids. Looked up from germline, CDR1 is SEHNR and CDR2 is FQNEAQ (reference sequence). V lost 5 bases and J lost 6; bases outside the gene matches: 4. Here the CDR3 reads CASSPDRVEQYF. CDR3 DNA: TGTGCCAGCAGCCCCGACAGGGTCGAGCAGTACTTC.

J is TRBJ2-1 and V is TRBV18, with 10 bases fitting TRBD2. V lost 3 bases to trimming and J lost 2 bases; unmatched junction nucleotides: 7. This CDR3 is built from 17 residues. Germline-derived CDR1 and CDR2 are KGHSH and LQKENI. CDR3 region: CASSPQSGRAAYNEQFF. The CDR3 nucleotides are TGTGCCAGCTCACCTCAAAGCGGGAGGGCCGCCTACAATGAGCAGTTCTTC.